What follows describes a single T cell receptor beta chain. Its matching antigen is unknown. Other DNA sequences in the sample encode the same CDR3. CD4+ naive, central memory, regulatory and stem cell-like memory cells were sorted via CD45RO/CCR7/CD25/CD127/CD95/CD27. cDNA synthesis used the whole RNA isolate, giving expressed TCRB sequences. TCRdb keeps only in-frame clones here, not all; method: immunoSEQ multiplex PCR. In the table there are 630,000 or so clones, over 11% of which are singletons. This entry belongs to a study of beta chain features in type 1 diabetes. Regarding the study as a whole: Patients with Type 1 diabetes showed moderately but significantly shorter TCRB CDR3s in all four CD4+ subsets. Sequencing the cDNA could make cells with high TCR expression show up more than they should. Among patients, naive, central memory and Treg TCRB repertoires appeared more similar than among healthy donors.

The V gene lost 0 bases and the J gene lost 5 bases, with 9 bases spanning the gap. The germline gives CDR1 SGDLS, CDR2 YYNGEE. CDR3 length: 14 amino acids. The clonotype comes from a man younger than 30 with type 1 diabetes. The source material was naive CD4+ T cells from blood. The V call is TRBV9, the J call TRBJ2-1, with D possibly matching TRBD1 (5 bases). The CDR3 loop is CASSVEQGNNEQFF. The CDR3, as DNA: TGTGCCAGCAGCGTAGAGCAGGGTAACAATGAGCAGTTCTTC.